This is a list of T cell receptor beta chains from one sample in a study of shared clonotypes between healthy human individuals. Here immunoSEQ multiplex PCR was the method, and the copy in TCRdb shows in-frame clones only, minus some. The sample contains over 2,000,000 clones, just over 90% of which appear only once. Sequencing was carried out using naive CD8+ T cells from PBMCs. The receptor set was obtained from a man in his late teens or twenties in good health. Some clones in this sample may be carry-over from other donors' samples. Each CDR3 is given with its conserved first and last residue. A D gene is named only where the DNA matches it firmly. Only part of the rows carry a size: once, few, many, or a class if the clone is expanded.

clone size: once
V gene: TRBV27
J gene: TRBJ2-7
D gene: TRBD2
CDR3 protein: CASSLNGLALIYEQYF
CDR3 DNA: TGTGCCAGCAGTTTAAACGGACTAGCGCTAATCTACGAGCAGTACTTC

clone size: .
V gene: TRBV7-3
J gene: TRBJ1-1
D gene: TRBD1
CDR3 protein: CASSFEGQGEAFF
CDR3 DNA: TGTGCCAGCAGCTTTGAGGGACAGGGTGAAGCTTTCTTT

clone size: few
V gene: TRBV5-3
J gene: TRBJ1-5
D gene: .
CDR3 protein: CARSLADPGHKHF
CDR3 DNA: TGTGCCAGAAGCTTGGCCGATCCGGGACACAAGCATTTT

clone size: once
V gene: TRBV9
J gene: TRBJ2-1
D gene: TRBD2
CDR3 protein: CASSGTSGSYNEQFF
CDR3 DNA: TGTGCCAGCAGCGGAACTAGCGGGAGCTACAATGAGCAGTTCTTC

clone size: .
V gene: TRBV29-1
J gene: TRBJ2-2
D gene: TRBD1
CDR3 protein: CSVEKTGTGTGELFF
CDR3 DNA: TGCAGCGTTGAGAAGACAGGGACGGGCACCGGGGAGCTGTTTTTT

clone size: .
V gene: TRBV25-1
J gene: TRBJ2-5
D gene: TRBD2
CDR3 protein: CASSEFSGRSGETQYF
CDR3 DNA: TGTGCCAGCAGTGAATTTAGCGGGAGGTCGGGGGAGACCCAGTACTTC

clone size: .
V gene: TRBV5-1
J gene: TRBJ2-1
D gene: .
CDR3 protein: CASTFERQEVEQFF
CDR3 DNA: TGCGCCAGCACCTTCGAGCGGCAGGAGGTGGAGCAGTTCTTC

clone size: once
V gene: TRBV4-2
J gene: TRBJ2-1
D gene: TRBD2
CDR3 protein: CASSQGLGLAAHNEQFF
CDR3 DNA: TGTGCCAGCAGCCAGGGTTTGGGACTAGCGGCACACAATGAGCAGTTCTTC

clone size: .
V gene: TRBV30
J gene: TRBJ1-2
D gene: TRBD1
CDR3 protein: CAWSASGGNYGYTF
CDR3 DNA: TGTGCCTGGAGTGCCTCAGGGGGCAACTATGGCTACACCTTC

clone size: .
V gene: TRBV9
J gene: TRBJ2-7
D gene: TRBD2
CDR3 protein: CASSVGGGRAYEQYF
CDR3 DNA: TGTGCCAGCAGCGTAGGGGGCGGGAGGGCCTACGAGCAGTACTTC

clone size: once
V gene: TRBV28
J gene: TRBJ2-7
D gene: .
CDR3 protein: CASNLGPQAVYEQYF
CDR3 DNA: TGTGCCAGCAACCTCGGACCGCAGGCGGTTTACGAGCAGTACTTC

clone size: .
V gene: TRBV7-6
J gene: TRBJ2-2
D gene: .
CDR3 protein: CASSLDARMRANTGELFF
CDR3 DNA: TGTGCCAGCAGCTTAGATGCCAGGATGCGGGCTAACACCGGGGAGCTGTTTTTT

clone size: .
V gene: TRBV15
J gene: TRBJ1-1
D gene: .
CDR3 protein: CATSRVTGNTEAFF
CDR3 DNA: TGTGCCACCAGCAGAGTGACGGGGAACACTGAAGCTTTCTTT

clone size: .
V gene: TRBV10-3
J gene: TRBJ2-3
D gene: TRBD1
CDR3 protein: CAIMGATGQGVADTQYF
CDR3 DNA: TGTGCCATCATGGGGGCAACGGGACAGGGGGTCGCAGATACGCAGTATTTT

clone size: .
V gene: TRBV12-2
J gene: TRBJ1-1
D gene: .
CDR3 protein: CASRGDTEAFF
CDR3 DNA: TGTGCAAGTCGGGGGGACACTGAAGCTTTCTTT

clone size: .
V gene: TRBV6-5
J gene: TRBJ2-5
D gene: .
CDR3 protein: CASSYFRRGETQYF
CDR3 DNA: TGTGCCAGCAGTTACTTCCGCAGGGGAGAGACCCAGTACTTC

clone size: .
V gene: TRBV6-5
J gene: TRBJ2-2
D gene: .
CDR3 protein: CATTFAGELFF
CDR3 DNA: TGTGCCACCACATTCGCCGGGGAGCTGTTTTTT

clone size: .
V gene: TRBV27
J gene: TRBJ2-1
D gene: TRBD2
CDR3 protein: CASTLTGLAVNEQFF
CDR3 DNA: TGTGCCAGCACATTGACGGGACTAGCGGTAAATGAGCAGTTCTTC

clone size: few
V gene: TRBV16
J gene: TRBJ1-1
D gene: .
CDR3 protein: CASSGPLGAFF
CDR3 DNA: TGTGCCAGCAGCGGGCCCTTGGGGGCTTTCTTT

clone size: .
V gene: TRBV7-8
J gene: TRBJ1-5
D gene: .
CDR3 protein: CASSLLGSQPQHF
CDR3 DNA: TGTGCCAGCAGCTTGCTCGGGAGTCAGCCCCAGCATTTT

clone size: .
V gene: TRBV5-5
J gene: TRBJ1-1
D gene: .
CDR3 protein: CASSLGRDVRTEAFF
CDR3 DNA: TGTGCCAGCAGCCTGGGCCGGGACGTTAGGACTGAAGCTTTCTTT

clone size: .
V gene: TRBV2
J gene: TRBJ2-1
D gene: TRBD2
CDR3 protein: CASSEVAGGYNEQFF
CDR3 DNA: TGTGCCAGCAGTGAAGTTGCGGGAGGCTACAATGAGCAGTTCTTC

clone size: .
V gene: TRBV7-6
J gene: TRBJ2-7
D gene: TRBD1
CDR3 protein: CASSLSAGGSYEQYF
CDR3 DNA: TGTGCCAGCAGCTTATCTGCAGGGGGCTCCTACGAGCAGTACTTC

clone size: .
V gene: TRBV27
J gene: TRBJ2-1
D gene: .
CDR3 protein: CATGRDISYNEQFF
CDR3 DNA: TGTGCCACGGGCCGGGACATCTCCTACAATGAGCAGTTCTTC

clone size: once
V gene: TRBV9
J gene: TRBJ2-7
D gene: TRBD1
CDR3 protein: CASSADRVPYEQYF
CDR3 DNA: TGTGCCAGCAGCGCCGACAGGGTACCTTACGAGCAGTACTTC

clone size: .
V gene: TRBV5-5
J gene: TRBJ1-3
D gene: .
CDR3 protein: CASSPNREMNTIYF
CDR3 DNA: TGTGCCAGCAGCCCAAACAGGGAAATGAACACCATATATTTT

clone size: .
V gene: TRBV9
J gene: TRBJ2-7
D gene: .
CDR3 protein: CASSAGASSYEQYF
CDR3 DNA: TGTGCCAGCAGCGCGGGCGCTAGCTCCTACGAGCAGTACTTC

clone size: .
V gene: TRBV29-1
J gene: TRBJ2-7
D gene: TRBD1
CDR3 protein: CSVEAGTGGTYEQYF
CDR3 DNA: TGCAGCGTTGAAGCCGGGACAGGGGGGACCTACGAGCAGTACTTC

clone size: .
V gene: TRBV7-9
J gene: TRBJ2-1
D gene: .
CDR3 protein: CASSSFWESSYNEQFF
CDR3 DNA: TGTGCCAGCAGCTCCTTCTGGGAAAGCTCCTACAATGAGCAGTTCTTC

clone size: .
V gene: TRBV4-1
J gene: TRBJ1-1
D gene: .
CDR3 protein: CASSQGPQGTEAFF
CDR3 DNA: TGCGCCAGCAGCCAAGGACCACAGGGAACTGAAGCTTTCTTT

clone size: .
V gene: TRBV27
J gene: TRBJ2-3
D gene: .
CDR3 protein: CASSLKNPPSTFTDTQYF
CDR3 DNA: TGTGCCAGCAGTTTAAAAAATCCACCTAGTACCTTCACAGATACGCAGTATTTT

clone size: .
V gene: TRBV7-2
J gene: TRBJ1-2
D gene: TRBD1
CDR3 protein: CASSLATGVNYGYTF
CDR3 DNA: TGTGCCAGCAGCTTAGCGACAGGGGTCAACTATGGCTACACCTTC

clone size: .
V gene: TRBV10-3
J gene: TRBJ1-2
D gene: .
CDR3 protein: CAIRGEEVLSSNYGYTF
CDR3 DNA: TGTGCCATCCGAGGAGAGGAAGTACTATCTTCTAACTATGGCTACACCTTC

clone size: .
V gene: TRBV7-8
J gene: TRBJ2-2
D gene: TRBD1
CDR3 protein: CASSLDRDRQYTGELFF
CDR3 DNA: TGTGCCAGCAGCCTAGACCGGGACAGGCAATACACCGGGGAGCTGTTTTTT

clone size: .
V gene: TRBV27
J gene: TRBJ2-7
D gene: .
CDR3 protein: CASSWGASYEQYF
CDR3 DNA: TGTGCCAGCAGTTGGGGGGCTTCCTACGAGCAGTACTTC

clone size: .
V gene: TRBV14
J gene: TRBJ2-1
D gene: .
CDR3 protein: CASSQVGLVYEQFF
CDR3 DNA: TGTGCCAGCAGCCAAGTAGGGCTAGTCTATGAGCAGTTCTTC

clone size: .
V gene: TRBV5-4
J gene: TRBJ2-7
D gene: .
CDR3 protein: CASSFSRSREQYF
CDR3 DNA: TGTGCCAGCAGCTTTTCCCGGAGTCGGGAGCAGTACTTC

clone size: .
V gene: TRBV5-1
J gene: TRBJ1-1
D gene: .
CDR3 protein: CASSLGVQNLAFF
CDR3 DNA: TGCGCCAGCAGCTTGGGGGTCCAGAACTTGGCTTTCTTT

clone size: .
V gene: TRBV5-4
J gene: TRBJ2-5
D gene: TRBD1
CDR3 protein: CASSSDRWDQETQYF
CDR3 DNA: TGTGCCAGCAGCTCGGACAGGTGGGACCAAGAGACCCAGTACTTC

clone size: .
V gene: TRBV4-1
J gene: TRBJ2-7
D gene: .
CDR3 protein: CASSQRTDNSYEQYF
CDR3 DNA: TGCGCCAGCAGCCAGAGAACCGACAACTCCTACGAGCAGTACTTC

clone size: .
V gene: TRBV28
J gene: TRBJ2-1
D gene: .
CDR3 protein: CASSSLPPYNEQFF
CDR3 DNA: TGTGCCAGCAGTTCACTTCCGCCCTACAATGAGCAGTTCTTC

clone size: .
V gene: TRBV6-5
J gene: TRBJ1-5
D gene: .
CDR3 protein: CASRSLGYSNQPQHF
CDR3 DNA: TGTGCCAGCAGAAGCCTCGGGTATAGCAATCAGCCCCAGCATTTT

clone size: .
V gene: TRBV4-1
J gene: TRBJ1-5
D gene: .
CDR3 protein: CASSQVRAWDQPQHF
CDR3 DNA: TGCGCCAGCAGCCAAGTGAGGGCTTGGGATCAGCCCCAGCATTTT

clone size: .
V gene: TRBV27
J gene: TRBJ2-7
D gene: TRBD2
CDR3 protein: CASSSSGTSGTRAYEQYF
CDR3 DNA: TGTGCCAGCAGCTCCTCCGGGACTAGCGGGACCCGGGCCTACGAGCAGTACTTC

clone size: .
V gene: TRBV14
J gene: TRBJ2-1
D gene: TRBD2
CDR3 protein: CASSQDLGEGKYNEQFF
CDR3 DNA: TGTGCCAGCAGCCAAGATCTCGGGGAGGGCAAATACAATGAGCAGTTCTTC

clone size: .
V gene: TRBV18
J gene: TRBJ1-5
D gene: TRBD1
CDR3 protein: CASSPDRGHDQPQHF
CDR3 DNA: TGTGCCAGCTCTCCCGACAGGGGGCACGATCAGCCCCAGCATTTT

clone size: once
V gene: TRBV5-1
J gene: TRBJ1-1
D gene: .
CDR3 protein: CASSLVGALEAFF
CDR3 DNA: TGCGCCAGCAGCTTGGTGGGGGCCCTTGAAGCTTTCTTT

clone size: .
V gene: TRBV5-8
J gene: TRBJ2-1
D gene: .
CDR3 protein: CASQVSSYNEQFF
CDR3 DNA: TGTGCCAGTCAGGTTAGCTCCTACAATGAGCAGTTCTTC

clone size: .
V gene: TRBV6-5
J gene: TRBJ1-2
D gene: TRBD1
CDR3 protein: CASSQTGLIGYTF
CDR3 DNA: TGTGCCAGCAGTCAGACAGGGTTGATCGGCTACACCTTC

clone size: .
V gene: TRBV27
J gene: TRBJ1-2
D gene: .
CDR3 protein: CASSRIQGYGYTF
CDR3 DNA: TGTGCCAGCAGTAGAATTCAGGGGTATGGCTACACCTTC

clone size: .
V gene: TRBV14
J gene: TRBJ2-2
D gene: TRBD2
CDR3 protein: CASSHPDSGRATHTGELFF
CDR3 DNA: TGTGCCAGCAGCCACCCGGATAGCGGGAGGGCCACGCACACCGGGGAGCTGTTTTTT

clone size: .
V gene: TRBV5-4
J gene: TRBJ2-5
D gene: .
CDR3 protein: CASSLFREQETQYF
CDR3 DNA: TGTGCCAGCAGCTTGTTCAGGGAGCAAGAGACCCAGTACTTC

clone size: .
V gene: TRBV9
J gene: TRBJ2-1
D gene: TRBD1
CDR3 protein: CASSVVGRQGALFNEQFF
CDR3 DNA: TGTGCCAGCAGCGTAGTGGGCCGGCAGGGGGCTCTTTTCAATGAGCAGTTCTTC

clone size: .
V gene: TRBV6-1
J gene: TRBJ2-7
D gene: .
CDR3 protein: CASKGGLTYEQYF
CDR3 DNA: TGTGCCAGCAAGGGCGGACTCACCTACGAGCAGTACTTC

clone size: .
V gene: TRBV6-5
J gene: TRBJ2-5
D gene: .
CDR3 protein: CASSYLTGIETQYF
CDR3 DNA: TGTGCCAGCAGTTACCTAACAGGGATAGAGACCCAGTACTTC

clone size: .
V gene: TRBV9
J gene: TRBJ2-7
D gene: TRBD1
CDR3 protein: CASSPRDRDYEQYF
CDR3 DNA: TGTGCCAGCAGCCCCAGGGACAGAGACTACGAGCAGTACTTC

clone size: .
V gene: TRBV7-9
J gene: TRBJ2-5
D gene: TRBD2
CDR3 protein: CASSSGTSGGLRETQYF
CDR3 DNA: TGTGCCAGCAGCTCGGGGACTAGCGGAGGGCTAAGGGAGACCCAGTACTTC

clone size: .
V gene: TRBV28
J gene: TRBJ1-2
D gene: TRBD1
CDR3 protein: CASTTDRDRANYGYTF
CDR3 DNA: TGTGCCAGCACAACGGACAGGGACCGAGCTAACTATGGCTACACCTTC

clone size: .
V gene: TRBV7-9
J gene: TRBJ2-2
D gene: TRBD1
CDR3 protein: CASSWPGTGANTGELFF
CDR3 DNA: TGTGCCAGCAGCTGGCCCGGGACAGGGGCGAACACCGGGGAGCTGTTTTTT